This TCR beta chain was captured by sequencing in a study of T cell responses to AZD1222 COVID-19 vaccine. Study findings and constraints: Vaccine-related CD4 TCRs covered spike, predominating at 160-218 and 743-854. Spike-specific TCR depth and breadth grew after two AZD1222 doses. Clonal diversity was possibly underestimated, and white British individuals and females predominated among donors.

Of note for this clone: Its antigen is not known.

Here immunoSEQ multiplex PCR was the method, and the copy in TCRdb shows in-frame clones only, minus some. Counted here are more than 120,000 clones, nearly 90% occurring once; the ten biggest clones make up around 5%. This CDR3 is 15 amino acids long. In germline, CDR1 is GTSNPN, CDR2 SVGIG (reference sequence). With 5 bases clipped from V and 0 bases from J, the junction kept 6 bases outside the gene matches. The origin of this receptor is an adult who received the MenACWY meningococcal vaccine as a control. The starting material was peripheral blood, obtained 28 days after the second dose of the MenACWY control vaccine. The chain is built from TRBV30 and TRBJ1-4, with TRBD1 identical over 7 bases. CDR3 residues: CAWQRQGATNEKLFF. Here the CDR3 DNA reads TGTGCCTGGCAACGTCAGGGGGCAACTAATGAAAAACTGTTTTTT. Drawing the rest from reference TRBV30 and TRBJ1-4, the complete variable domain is SQTIHQWPATLVQPVGSPLSLECTVEGTSNPNLYWYRQAAGRGLQLLFYSVGIGQISSEVPQNLSASRPQDRQFILSSKKLLLSDSGFYLCAWQRQGATNEKLFFGSGTQLSVL.